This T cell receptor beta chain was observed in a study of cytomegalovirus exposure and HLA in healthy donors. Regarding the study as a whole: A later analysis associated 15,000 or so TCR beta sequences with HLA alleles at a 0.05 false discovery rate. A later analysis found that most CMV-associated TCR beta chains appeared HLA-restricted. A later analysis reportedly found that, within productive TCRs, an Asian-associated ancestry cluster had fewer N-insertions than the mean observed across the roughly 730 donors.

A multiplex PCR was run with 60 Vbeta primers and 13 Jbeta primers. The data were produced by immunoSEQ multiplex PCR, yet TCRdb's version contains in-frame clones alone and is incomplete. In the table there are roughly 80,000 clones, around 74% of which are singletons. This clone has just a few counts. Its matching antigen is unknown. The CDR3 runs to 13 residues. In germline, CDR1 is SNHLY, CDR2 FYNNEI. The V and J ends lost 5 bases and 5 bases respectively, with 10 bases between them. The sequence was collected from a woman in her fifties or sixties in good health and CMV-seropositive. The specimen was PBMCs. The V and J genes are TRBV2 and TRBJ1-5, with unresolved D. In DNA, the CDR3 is TGTGCCAGCAGTCAAGGGAGGGATCAGCCCCAGCATTTT. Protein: CASSQGRDQPQHF. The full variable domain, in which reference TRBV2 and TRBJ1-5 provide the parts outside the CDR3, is EPEVTQTPSHQVTQMGQEVILRCVPISNHLYFYWYRQILGQKVEFLVSFYNNEISEKSEIFDDQFSVERPDGSNFTLKIRSTKLEDSAMYFCASSQGRDQPQHFGDGTRLSIL.